This T cell receptor beta chain was captured in a study of shared clonotypes between healthy human individuals. Study findings and constraints: Some clonotypes were shared by all four sorted-subset donors, while others were not shared. The non-shared ones had lower generation probabilities than the shared ones. Among donors, sharing of clonotypes was expected to be affected by sequencing depth.

Per germline, CDR1 SGHNT and CDR2 YYREEE (reference sequence). The CDR3 extends over 15 amino acids. The V gene end was trimmed by 4 bases and the J gene end by 5 bases; junction bases not matched to a gene: 6. Concerning this clone itself: Its specificity is unknown.

CD4+ cells were split into CD45RA+ naive and CD45RA-negative memory subsets. Here immunoSEQ multiplex PCR was the method, and the copy in TCRdb shows in-frame clones only, minus some. The sample carries about 520,000 clones, 90% to 97% recorded once. The genes are TRBV5-4 and TRBJ2-3; 11 bases are shared with TRBD2. Sequenced material: naive CD4+ T cells sorted from blood. Subset meaning: CD45RA+ positively selected. This receptor was taken from a woman aged 25 to 39 in good health. The CDR3 reads CASSLAGGYGDTQYF. Here the CDR3 DNA reads TGTGCCAGCAGCCTAGCGGGAGGATATGGAGATACGCAGTATTTT.